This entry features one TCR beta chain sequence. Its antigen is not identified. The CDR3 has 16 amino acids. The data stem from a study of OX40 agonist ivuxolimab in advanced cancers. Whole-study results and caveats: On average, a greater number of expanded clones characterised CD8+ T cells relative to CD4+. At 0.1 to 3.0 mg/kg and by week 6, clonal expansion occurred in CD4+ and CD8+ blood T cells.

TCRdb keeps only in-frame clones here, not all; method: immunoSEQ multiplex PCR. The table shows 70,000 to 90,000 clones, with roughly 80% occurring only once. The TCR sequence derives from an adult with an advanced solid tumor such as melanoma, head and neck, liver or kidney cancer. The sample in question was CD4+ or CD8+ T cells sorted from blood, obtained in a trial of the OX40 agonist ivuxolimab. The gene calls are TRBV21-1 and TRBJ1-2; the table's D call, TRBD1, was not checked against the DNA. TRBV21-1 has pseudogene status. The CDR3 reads CASSFIPGQKNYGYTF. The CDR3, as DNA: TGTGCCAGCAGCTTTATCCCGGGACAGAAAAACTATGGCTACACCTTC.